The clone carrying this TCR beta chain was counted between two and nine times. Germline V gene sequence: CDR1 SGHVS, CDR2 FQNEAQ. The CDR3 extends over 16 amino acids. V was cut by 1 base and J by 0 bases, with 10 bases left in between. The entry originates in a study of blood T cell repertoires in COVID-19. The overall study: The United States, Italy and Spain provided the acute and convalescent COVID-19 samples. T cells, B-cell-depleted T cells, or PBMCs provided the cDNA or gDNA that served as material.

In the authors' workflow: Using reference gene primer amplification, nucleated cell counts were estimated. Only in-frame clones appear in the TCRdb table, and some are missing; sequencing was by immunoSEQ multiplex PCR. D and trimming come from the DNA, and the V and J calls and clone size come from that table. The sample yields about 120,000 clones, roughly four fifths seen once. This receptor was identified in a human donor in a cohort sampled during active COVID-19. This chain uses TRBV7-8 with TRBJ1-5; the D is unclear. Material: peripheral blood. CDR3 amino acids: CASSLDVSYSNQPQHF. The CDR3 DNA is TGTGCCAGCAGCTTAGACGTGTCCTATAGCAATCAGCCCCAGCATTTT.